Shown below are 31 T cell receptor beta chains from a single sample sequenced in a study of T cell repertoires in cytomegalovirus infection. A single record per CDR3 protein comes from TCRdb applying MiXCR to the reads. The sample holds a few hundred thousand distinct CDR3 sequences; over 15% are singletons and the top ten take about 45%. The sequencing input was CD8+ T cells from PBMCs. These receptors all stem from a human donor in good health (CMV status not recorded). Some clones in this sample may be carry-over from other donors' samples.

This clonotype was recorded at least ten times. The CDR3 DNA reads TGTGCCAGCAGCATCACCCCCCGCTCAGCGTCCCGAGATTACGAGCAGTACTTC. Translated, it gives CASSITPRSASRDYEQYF. The rearrangement links TRBV7-6 to TRBJ2-7; D gene ambiguous. The germline CDR1 and CDR2 sequences are SGHVS and FNYEAQ. Trimming shortened V by 5 bases and J by 4 bases, and 27 bases separated the two germline ends. The CDR3 runs 18 residues. The full variable domain, with the rest looked up from reference TRBV7-6 and TRBJ2-7, is GAGVSQSPRYKVTKRGQDVALRCDPISGHVSLYWYRQALGQGPEFLTYFNYEAQQDKSGLPNDRFSAERPEGSISTLTIQRTEQRDSAMYRCASSITPRSASRDYEQYFGPGTRLTVT.

This clonotype was detected ten times or more. V usage is TRBV7-2 and J usage is TRBJ1-1; the match to TRBD1 covers 7 bases. The CDR3 is made up of 14 amino acids. Per the germline V gene, CDR1 is SGHTA and CDR2 is FQGNSA. V shed 4 bases, J shed 6 bases, and the junction held 8 bases outside the gene matches. CDR3 DNA: TGTGCCAGCAGCTCCACAGGGGTTTACGCTGAAGCTTTCTTT. It is translated as CASSSTGVYAEAFF.

This clonotype occurred a few times. The chain has TRBV7-9 and TRBJ2-7, with a possible D match to TRBD2 (7 bases). The CDR3 extends over 14 amino acids. V was shortened by 4 bases and J by 2 bases, with 12 bases between the two germline ends. Germline CDR1 reads SEHNR; CDR2 reads FQNEAQ (reference sequence). The chain's CDR3 is CASSSKGGAYEQYF. DNA of the CDR3: TGTGCCAGCAGCTCCAAGGGGGGGGCCTACGAGCAGTACTTC. The full variable domain, in which reference TRBV7-9 and TRBJ2-7 provide the parts outside the CDR3, is DTGVSQNPRHKITKRGQNVTFRCDPISEHNRLYWYRQTLGQGPEFLTYFQNEAQLEKSRLLSDRFSAERPKGSFSTLEIQRTEQGDSAMYLCASSSKGGAYEQYFGPGTRLTVT.

The V gene is TRBV20-1, the J gene TRBJ1-1, with 11 bases lining up with TRBD1. There are 16 residues in the CDR3. V dropped 0 bases and J dropped 6; count of bases not matched to a gene: 9. Germline V gene data show CDR1 as DFQATT and CDR2 as SNEGSKA (reference sequence). CDR3 nucleotides: TGCAGTGCTAGAGATGTTGAAGGACAGGGGGCACCTGAAGCTTTCTTT. Translating gives CSARDVEGQGAPEAFF.

The J gene is TRBJ2-5, the V gene TRBV25-1; D is uncertain. CDR1 is MGHDK and CDR2 is SYGVNS in the germline V gene. CDR3 length: 13 residues. The ends were cut back, 1 base at V and 1 base at J, with 4 bases in the middle. The CDR3: CASSEFFQETQYF. CDR3 DNA: TGTGCCAGCAGTGAATTCTTCCAAGAGACCCAGTACTTC.

The chain couples TRBV2 to TRBJ2-7; D assignment may be TRBD1 or TRBD2 (6 bases each). Trimming shortened V by 7 bases and J by 2 bases, and 15 bases separated the two germline ends. The CDR3 runs 14 residues. Looked up from germline, CDR1 is SNHLY and CDR2 is FYNNEI. The CDR3 nucleotides are TGTGCCAGCACTGAGGGGGGCCTTACCTACGAGCAGTACTTC. Translating it yields CASTEGGLTYEQYF.

The sample holds a few counts of this clonotype. The junction departs from the called germline gene at one end, perhaps through a read error. The chain has TRBV25-1 and TRBJ1-6, with D maybe TRBD1 (6 bases). The CDR3 spans 16 residues. In germline, CDR1 is MGHDK, CDR2 SYGVNS. The CDR3 loop reads CASSAPTGLRDSPLHF. CDR3 DNA sequence: TGTGCCAGCAGTGCTCCCACAGGGCTTCGGGATTCGCCCCTCCACTTT.

The rearrangement uses TRBV7-2 and TRBJ1-2; maybe TRBD1 (5 bases). Per germline, CDR1 SGHTA and CDR2 FQGNSA. The V gene lost 5 bases and the J gene lost 0 bases, with 16 bases spanning the gap. CDR3 length: 16 residues. The CDR3 nucleotides are TGTGCCAGCAGCCTCCTAGCGAGGGACTCTAACTATGGCTACACCTTC. Translating gives CASSLLARDSNYGYTF.

In this sample, this clonotype turned up many times. J is TRBJ1-6 and V is TRBV6-1; TRBD1 matches at 9 bases. CDR3 length: 15 amino acids. The V gene's germline CDR1 is MNHNS and CDR2 SASEGT. V was pared by 3 bases and J by 7 bases, with 4 bases of the junction left unmatched. CDR3 bases: TGTGCCAGCAGTGACACCGGGACAGGGAATTCACCCCTCCACTTT. It specifies CASSDTGTGNSPLHF.

As DNA, the CDR3 is TGTGCCAGTCCCCCCCCGGGAAGGACTGAAGCTTTCTTT. Protein: CASPPPGRTEAFF. The chain links TRBV19 to TRBJ1-1; D not certain. CDR3 size: 13 residues. The V end was cut by 8 bases, the J end by 5 bases, with 15 bases between. Germline loops: CDR1 LNHDA, CDR2 SQIVND (reference sequence).

This clonotype appeared many times. The junction does not match germline at one end; this may be a read error. The chain uses TRBV7-8 and TRBJ2-5, with 13 nucleotides matching TRBD2. The CDR3 totals 17 residues. The V gene's germline CDR1 is SGHVS and CDR2 FQNEAQ. CDR3 amino acids: CASSLALAGGYLETQYF. For the CDR3, the DNA is TGTGCCAGCAGCCTAGCACTAGCGGGGGGGTATCTGGAGACCCAGTACTTC. Filled out from reference TRBV7-8 and TRBJ2-5, the complete variable domain reads GAGVSQSPRYKVAKRGQDVALRCDPISGHVSLFWYQQALGQGPEFLTYFQNEAQLDKSGLPSDRFFAERPEGSVSTLKIQRTQQEDSAVYLCASSLALAGGYLETQYFGPGTRLLVL.

The chain has TRBV6-5 and TRBJ2-6; D perhaps matches TRBD2 (6 bases). V lost 7 bases and J 0 bases, leaving 16 bases between the germline ends. CDR3 size: 17 residues. CDR1 is MNHEY and CDR2 is SVGAGI in the germline V gene. The CDR3 nucleotides are TGTGCCAGCACTCCGGGGGTGGTACGCTCTGGGGCCAACGTCCTGACTTTC. It yields the protein CASTPGVVRSGANVLTF.

This clonotype showed up many times. The chain has TRBV4-1 and TRBJ2-7; possible D gene TRBD1, 6 bases. CDR3 length equals 14 residues. V lost 4 bases, J lost 0 bases, and 10 bases lay in between. Germline V lookup: CDR1 MGHRA, CDR2 YSYEKL. This chain's CDR3 is CASSLLTGSYEQYF. CDR3 bases: TGCGCCAGCAGCCTATTGACAGGCTCCTACGAGCAGTACTTC.

Only a few counts were recorded for this clonotype. The gene calls are TRBV20-1 and TRBJ2-7, with 11 positions matching TRBD1. Losses at the gene ends were 0 bases for V and 4 bases for J; bases not matched to a gene: 5. CDR3 length: 15 residues. The germline gives CDR1 DFQATT, CDR2 SNEGSKA (reference sequence). The CDR3 DNA sequence: TGCAGTGCTAGAGATCAAGGACAGGGGGCGTACGAGCAGTACTTC. This codes for CSARDQGQGAYEQYF.

The sample holds a few counts of this clonotype. In DNA, the CDR3 is TGCAGTGCTAGATCCCTAGACCCTCTAGCGGGGGGGGCCTCGAACACCGGGGAGCTGTTTTTT. It translates to CSARSLDPLAGGASNTGELFF. V and J are TRBV20-1 and TRBJ2-2, with 12 bases identical to TRBD2. The trim removed 2 bases at V and 0 bases at J, leaving 16 bases unmatched. Germline CDR1 and CDR2: DFQATT and SNEGSKA (reference sequence). This CDR3 has 21 amino acids.

V usage is TRBV28 and J usage is TRBJ1-2; a possible D gene is TRBD1 (6 bases). Trimming took 5 bases from V and 6 from J, leaving 16 bases between them. Germline V gene data show CDR1 as MDHEN and CDR2 as SYDVKM. The CDR3 covers 14 residues. The CDR3: CASSAAVTGHGYTF. The CDR3, as DNA: TGTGCCAGCAGTGCCGCCGTGACAGGACATGGCTACACCTTC.

This clonotype was detected only a few times. The chain employs TRBV7-9 and TRBJ2-1; weak D call: TRBD2 (5 bases). The CDR3 spans 15 residues. V lost 2 bases and J 10 bases, leaving 18 bases between the germline ends. Germline V lookup: CDR1 SEHNR, CDR2 FQNEAQ (reference sequence). CDR3 nucleotides: TGTGCCAGCAGCTTAATTTCTAGCCCAAACGGAGAGCAGTTCTTC. It specifies CASSLISSPNGEQFF.

This chain joins TRBV5-5 and TRBJ2-7; TRBD2 matches at 12 bases. Per germline, CDR1 SGHKS and CDR2 YYEKEE (reference sequence). Losses at the gene ends were 4 bases for V and 5 bases for J; bases not matched to a gene: 10. The CDR3 sequence is 16 residues long. This CDR3 reads CASSGGLAGIRDEQYF. The CDR3 DNA follows: TGTGCCAGCAGCGGGGGACTAGCGGGCATTCGGGACGAGCAGTACTTC.

There are a few counts of this clonotype. The CDR3 region is CASRGSGGAGELFF. The CDR3 DNA reads as TGCGCCAGCAGAGGAAGCGGGGGGGCCGGGGAGCTGTTTTTT. This chain uses TRBV4-1 with TRBJ2-2; 10 bases align to TRBD2. Looked up from germline, CDR1 is MGHRA and CDR2 is YSYEKL. V gave up 6 bases and J gave up 6 bases; unmatched junction bases: 4. The CDR3 totals 14 residues.

The table lists this clonotype with many counts. The V and J genes are TRBV7-6 and TRBJ1-2, with D possibly being TRBD1 (6 bases). Germline loops: CDR1 SGHVS, CDR2 FNYEAQ. Trimming took off 1 base at V and 2 bases at J, with 8 bases between the two ends. The CDR3 loop spans 14 amino acids. As DNA, the CDR3 is TGTGCCAGCAGCTTAGTCCAGGGGAACTATGGCTACACCTTC. Amino acid sequence: CASSLVQGNYGYTF.

This clonotype came up a few times. This chain connects TRBV5-5 to TRBJ1-4; 7 bases are a match to TRBD1. Germline V gene data show CDR1 as SGHKS and CDR2 as YYEKEE (reference sequence). Unmatched junction bases numbered 2, after V lost 2 bases and J lost 4 bases. The CDR3 is made up of 14 amino acids. Here the CDR3 DNA reads TGTGCCAGCAGCTTATGGGACAGTAATGAAAAACTGTTTTTT. It codes for CASSLWDSNEKLFF.

CDR3 nucleotide sequence: TGTGCCATCAGTGGAGGGGACAGGGTTGCCTATGGCTACACCTTC. It specifies CAISGGDRVAYGYTF. J is TRBJ1-2 and V is TRBV10-3; 9 bases match TRBD1. This CDR3 contains 15 residues. V shed 4 bases and J 4 bases; nucleotides not matched to a gene: 7. Germline V gene lookup returns CDR1 ENHRY and CDR2 SYGVKD.

Only a few counts were recorded for this clonotype. With a much larger clone just one base away, this may be a read error. The chain joins TRBV7-6 to TRBJ2-7; D remains unclear. The CDR3 covers 11 residues. Per germline, CDR1 SGHVS and CDR2 FNYEAQ. Trimming removed 5 bases from V and 5 bases from J, with 7 bases in between. CDR3 sequence reads: CASSPGHEQYF. Written as DNA, the CDR3 is TGTGCCAGCAGCCCCGGACACGAGCAGTACTTC.

The chain joins TRBV9 to TRBJ2-1; D might be TRBD1 or TRBD2, each matching 6 bases. The CDR3 has 12 residues. Germline V gene lookup returns CDR1 SGDLS and CDR2 YYNGEE. Trimming left V 8 bases short and J 12 bases short, with 18 bases between. The CDR3 nucleotides read TGTGCCAGTGGGGGGCCACCCGGGGGGCAGTTCTTC. Its protein product is CASGGPPGGQFF.

J is TRBJ1-1 and V is TRBV13, with 9 bases fitting TRBD1. V lost 4 bases and J lost 12; bases outside the gene matches: 9. There are 13 residues in the CDR3. CDR1 PRHDT and CDR2 FYEKMQ come from the germline V gene (reference sequence). The CDR3 sequence is CASSSIPTGGSFF. CDR3 nucleotide sequence: TGTGCCAGCAGCTCAATCCCGACAGGGGGGTCTTTCTTT.

The chain links TRBV9 to TRBJ1-4, with D possibly matching TRBD1 (5 bases). V lost 3 bases, J lost 0 bases, and 9 bases lay in between. The length of the CDR3 is 15 residues. Per the germline V gene, CDR1 is SGDLS and CDR2 is YYNGEE. CDR3 sequence: CASSAQTATNEKLFF. CDR3 in DNA: TGTGCCAGCAGCGCGCAGACAGCAACTAATGAAAAACTGTTTTTT.

In its sample, this clonotype was seen a few times. The V gene is TRBV6-5, the J gene TRBJ2-1; D remains ambiguous. Trimming left V 0 bases short and J 7 bases short, with 10 bases between. The CDR3 runs to 14 residues. The V gene's germline CDR1 is MNHEY and CDR2 SVGAGI. In nucleotides, the CDR3 is TGTGCCAGCAGTTACTCCTCACCTACAAATGAGCAGTTCTTC. Translated: CASSYSSPTNEQFF.

On this clonotype: Here the CDR3 omits its conserved ending phenylalanine or tryptophan, so a read error is the likely source. The chain employs TRBV28 and TRBJ2-7, with D possibly TRBD2 on 6 matching bases. The germline V gene has CDR1 MDHEN and CDR2 SYDVKM. The ends were cut back, 11 bases at V and 2 bases at J, with 16 bases in the middle. This CDR3 is 13 amino acids long. The CDR3 sequence is CAPQIGGTYEQYL. DNA for the CDR3: TGTGCCCCCCAAATTGGGGGGACCTACGAGCAGTACCTC.

The rearrangement uses TRBV6-2 or TRBV6-3 and TRBJ1-1; maybe TRBD1 (5 bases). Deletions cut 6 bases from V and 4 bases from J, with 9 bases between. Germline CDR1 and CDR2: MNHEY and SVGEGT. The CDR3 contains 12 residues. The CDR3 DNA reads as TGTGCCAGCAGCTCACAGGTCACTGAAGCTTTCTTT. Amino acid sequence: CASSSQVTEAFF.

This clonotype appeared a few times. This chain connects TRBV5-1 to TRBJ1-5; a weak D match, TRBD1 (6 bases). Trimming removed 6 bases from V and 4 bases from J, with 11 bases in between. The CDR3 sequence is 13 residues long. Germline values: CDR1 SGHRS, CDR2 YFSETQ. The CDR3: CASKGGGNQPQHF. DNA of the CDR3: TGCGCCAGCAAGGGGGGGGGGAATCAGCCCCAGCATTTT. The entire variable domain, with the rest obtained from reference TRBV5-1 and TRBJ1-5, is as follows: KAGVTQTPRYLIKTRGQQVTLSCSPISGHRSVSWYQQTPGQGLQFLFEYFSETQRNKGNFPGRFSGRQFSNSRSEMNVSTLELGDSALYLCASKGGGNQPQHFGDGTRLSIL.

The V gene is TRBV5-6, the J gene TRBJ1-1, with a possible D match to TRBD1 (6 bases). V lost 1 base and J 4 bases, leaving 11 bases between the germline ends. This CDR3 has 14 residues. Looked up from germline, CDR1 is SGHDT and CDR2 is YYEEEE. Here the CDR3 reads CASSLYGGRTEAFF. The CDR3, as DNA: TGTGCCAGCAGCTTGTACGGGGGGCGCACTGAAGCTTTCTTT.